The clone carrying this T cell receptor (beta chain) was seen many times. The target antigen is unknown. The data originate from a study of CD8+CD57+ T cells in acquired aplastic anemia. Background on the study: The study obtained an average of around 2.9 ug of DNA from sorted CD4+ and CD8+ cells.

CDR3 and TCR beta VDJ profiling relied on genomic DNA as the template. In TCRdb, the reads were re-called with MiXCR into one record per CDR3 protein. This table holds around 150,000 distinct CDR3 sequences, about 50% found once. General study results and limits: The study identified about 30 CD8+ CDR3 sequences shared by patients and controls.

In patients chosen for sequencing, flow cytometry had shown CD8+CD57+ cell expansion. The sample was sorted CD4+, CD8+, or CD8+CD57+ T cells (not recorded which) from PBMCs. This sequence originates from a human donor with aplastic anemia.

CDR3 in DNA: TGCAGCGTTGAGGGTGGCAGGGGGAACAATGAGCAGTTCTTC. Translated, it gives CSVEGGRGNNEQFF. The rearrangement joins TRBV29-1 to TRBJ2-1; 7 positions agree with TRBD1. V gave up 3 bases and J gave up 5 bases; unmatched junction bases: 7. Germline CDR1 and CDR2: SQVTM and ANQGSEA. The CDR3 is 14 residues long.